These 21 T cell receptor beta chains share one sample of origin, sequenced in a study of T cells in Graves' hyperthyroidism and ophthalmopathy. The investigators amplified TCR beta CDR3 regions from RNA transcripts. HTBI primers drove first-round RT-PCR of the TCR CDR3. MiXCR was run by TCRdb on the multiplex PCR reads, yielding one entry per CDR3 protein. The data hold approximately 600,000 distinct CDR3 sequences, with roughly 14% observed a single time. The sequencing input was blood. The source is a woman between 40 and 50 years old with Graves' ophthalmopathy.

This clonotype came up a few times. This chain links TRBV27 with TRBJ2-3; D may match TRBD1 or TRBD2 (5 bases each). The CDR3 sequence is 12 residues long. The germline CDR1 and CDR2 sequences are MNHEY and SMNVEV (reference sequence). V lost 5 bases and J lost 10, with 13 bases in between. The CDR3 DNA follows: TGTGCCAGCAGTCTAGAGAGGGGTGCGCAGTATTTT. Its protein is CASSLERGAQYF.

This clonotype was seen at least ten times. The V call is TRBV19, the J call TRBJ1-5, with D possibly being TRBD1 (5 bases). The CDR3 has 16 residues. The germline V and J ends were trimmed by 2 bases and 6 bases, with 17 bases remaining between them. Germline loops: CDR1 LNHDA, CDR2 SQIVND (reference sequence). CDR3 sequence: CASSISTGTLTQPQHF. DNA of the CDR3: TGTGCCAGTAGTATAAGCACCGGGACCCTGACTCAGCCCCAGCATTTT.

This clonotype occurred a few times. V gene TRBV30 combines with J gene TRBJ1-1; D remains unclear. CDR1 is GTSNPN, CDR2 SVGIG, per germline (reference sequence). V was cut by 0 bases and J by 9 bases, with 8 bases left in between. This CDR3 contains 11 residues. CDR3 loop: CAWSVSGKAFF. CDR3 in DNA: TGTGCCTGGAGTGTATCCGGGAAAGCTTTCTTT.

This clonotype was observed many times. The chain couples TRBV6-2 or TRBV6-3 to TRBJ1-5; D is undetermined. The ends were cut back, 7 bases at V and 2 bases at J, with 3 bases in the middle. The CDR3 consists of 11 residues. CDR1 is MNHEY and CDR2 is SVGEGT in the germline V gene. CDR3 nucleotides: TGTGCCAGCACAGGCAATCAGCCCCAGCATTTT. It yields the protein CASTGNQPQHF.

This clonotype has a single count. CDR3 nucleotide sequence: TGCGCCAGCAGTCCAAACGGACAGGGGGGTTCGGAGACCCAGTACTTC. Protein sequence: CASSPNGQGGSETQYF. The chain is built from TRBV10-2 and TRBJ2-5; 10 bases map to TRBD1. This CDR3 has 16 residues. Germline CDR1 is WSHSY and CDR2 is SAAADI. The V segment lost 5 bases and the J segment 5 bases; nucleotides outside the gene matches: 11.

There are many counts of this clonotype. Here the CDR3 reads CASNFPTGRDIRTSGRWETQYF. The CDR3 DNA is TGTGCCAGCAACTTCCCAACCGGCAGGGACATTCGGACTAGCGGGAGATGGGAGACCCAGTACTTC. This chain connects TRBV13 to TRBJ2-5, with 13 nucleotides matching TRBD2. V gave up 7 bases and J gave up 5 bases; unmatched junction bases: 28. The length of the CDR3 is 22 residues. CDR1 is PRHDT and CDR2 is FYEKMQ in the germline V gene (reference sequence).

Points on this clonotype: A read error may explain this, as a much larger clone is one base away. This chain joins TRBV28 and TRBJ2-2; no firm D call. The CDR3 runs 12 residues. V was trimmed by 6 bases and J by 5 bases, leaving 7 bases between them. Germline CDR1 is MDHEN and CDR2 is SYDVKM. The CDR3 here is CASRRLTGELFF. CDR3 sequence (DNA): TGTGCCAGCAGGAGACTGACCGGGGAGCTGTTTTTT.

This clonotype was counted only a few times. The chain has TRBV30 and TRBJ1-1, with D perhaps matching TRBD1 (5 bases). Per germline, CDR1 GTSNPN and CDR2 SVGIG (reference sequence). The V end lost 2 bases, the J end lost 6 bases, and 7 bases lay between the germline ends. The CDR3 is 11 residues long. In DNA form, the CDR3 reads TGTGCCTGGAGTCAGGGTTCTGAAGCTTTCTTT. Its protein is CAWSQGSEAFF.

The J gene is TRBJ1-2, the V gene TRBV6-2 or TRBV6-3, with TRBD1 matching over 11 bases. The germline CDR1 and CDR2 sequences are MNHEY and SVGEGT. V shed 7 bases, J shed 8 bases, and the junction held 12 bases outside the gene matches. This CDR3 is 15 amino acids long. CDR3 in DNA: TGTGCCAGCAACACACCCGGGACAGGGGGACGCGGCTACACCTTC. The encoded protein is CASNTPGTGGRGYTF.

This clonotype was detected ten times or more. In DNA, the CDR3 is TGTGCCAGCAGTTACTCGACAACCCAAGAGACCCAGTACTTC. Translation gives CASSYSTTQETQYF. The chain carries TRBV6-5 and TRBJ2-5; D gene uncertain. This CDR3 has 14 amino acids. Trimming shortened V by 0 bases and J by 1 base, and 6 bases separated the two germline ends. Germline CDR1 is MNHEY and CDR2 is SVGAGI.

The table lists this clonotype with many counts. The rearrangement links TRBV5-1 to TRBJ2-5; TRBD1 matches 7 bases. The CDR3 is made up of 12 amino acids. V gave up 7 bases and J gave up 2 bases; unmatched junction bases: 2. Germline CDR1 reads SGHRS; CDR2 reads YFSETQ. The CDR3 region is CASGTEQETQYF. In DNA form, the CDR3 reads TGCGCCAGCGGGACAGAGCAAGAGACCCAGTACTTC.

This clonotype was observed at least ten times. The chain employs TRBV25-1 and TRBJ2-7; TRBD1 agrees at 7 bases. The length of the CDR3 is 14 residues. V gave up 2 bases and J gave up 2 bases; unmatched junction bases: 3. Germline loops: CDR1 MGHDK, CDR2 SYGVNS. The CDR3 bases are TGTGCCAGCAGTGAACCCGGGACAGCCTACGAGCAGTACTTC. Encoded protein: CASSEPGTAYEQYF.

The table lists this clonotype with many counts. The chain uses TRBV2 and TRBJ1-1; D unresolved. Germline V CDR1 and CDR2: SNHLY, FYNNEI. The length of the CDR3 is 13 residues. V lost 8 bases to trimming and J lost 5 bases, with 15 bases between them. Here the CDR3 DNA reads TGTGCCAGCCTCGCAGACGAGAATACTGAAGCTTTCTTT. The encoded protein is CASLADENTEAFF.

Ten or more counts support this clonotype. The junction differs from germline at one of its ends, possibly a read error. V usage is TRBV28 and J usage is TRBJ1-2; D is possibly TRBD1 (5 bases). The CDR3 totals 12 residues. Germline-derived CDR1 and CDR2 are MDHEN and SYDVKM. The CDR3 loop reads CASSLTRDGRWF. In DNA, the CDR3 is TGTGCCAGCAGTTTAACACGGGACGGTCGGTGGTTC.

V is TRBV18 and J is TRBJ2-7; 8 bases align to TRBD1. The junction had 11 bases not matched to a gene; V was cut back by 3 bases and J by 4 bases. The CDR3 sequence is 16 residues long. Per germline, CDR1 KGHSH and CDR2 LQKENI. Here the CDR3 reads CASSPPTGDLGYEQYF. The CDR3 DNA is TGTGCCAGCTCACCTCCGACAGGGGACCTTGGGTACGAGCAGTACTTC.

In the case of this clonotype: A read error may explain this, as a much larger clone is one base away. The chain links TRBV6-1 to TRBJ2-5; D call uncertain. The V and J ends lost 8 bases and 5 bases respectively, with 15 bases between them. This CDR3 has 13 residues. Germline values: CDR1 MNHNS, CDR2 SASEGT. CDR3 sequence: CASSPPVGETQYF. CDR3 sequence (DNA): TGTGCCAGCTCACCACCGGTCGGGGAGACCCAGTACTTC.

As DNA, the CDR3 is TGTGCCAGCAGCCTGACTCGACAGGGGGCCTACGAGCAGTACTTC. Its protein product is CASSLTRQGAYEQYF. The J gene is TRBJ2-7, the V gene TRBV7-9, with 9 bases identical to TRBD1. The CDR3 consists of 15 residues. V lost 5 bases to trimming and J lost 2 bases; unmatched junction nucleotides: 7. Looked up from germline, CDR1 is SEHNR and CDR2 is FQNEAQ (reference sequence). Complete variable domain (other parts from reference TRBV7-9 and TRBJ2-7): DTGVSQNPRHKITKRGQNVTFRCDPISEHNRLYWYRQTLGQGPEFLTYFQNEAQLEKSRLLSDRFSAERPKGSFSTLEIQRTEQGDSAMYLCASSLTRQGAYEQYFGPGTRLTVT.

This clonotype was recorded many times. The chain combines TRBV29-1 with TRBJ1-1, with TRBD1 identical over 10 bases. V lost 0 bases and J lost 7; bases outside the gene matches: 2. The CDR3 length is 13 residues. Germline V CDR1 and CDR2: SQVTM, ANQGSEA. The CDR3 protein is CSVEEDRGGEAFF. Here the CDR3 DNA reads TGCAGCGTTGAAGAGGACAGGGGGGGTGAAGCTTTCTTT. The full variable domain, completed using reference TRBV29-1 and TRBJ1-1, is SAVISQKPSRDICQRGTSLTIQCQVDSQVTMMFWYRQQPGQSLTLIATANQGSEATYESGFVIDKFPISRPNLTFSTLTVSNMSPEDSSIYLCSVEEDRGGEAFFGQGTRLTVV.

This clonotype was seen at least ten times. The chain has TRBV14 and TRBJ1-1, with D unclear. The CDR3 runs 14 residues. Trimming shortened V by 4 bases and J by 0 bases, and 9 bases separated the two germline ends. Germline CDR1 SGHDN, CDR2 FVKESK. Here the CDR3 reads CASSRVHLNTEAFF. The CDR3 bases are TGTGCCAGCAGCCGAGTACACCTGAACACTGAAGCTTTCTTT.

About this clonotype itself: The junction departs from the called germline gene at one end, perhaps through a read error. This chain links TRBV12-3 or TRBV12-4 with TRBJ2-2; 14 nucleotides match TRBD2. This CDR3 comprises 16 residues. In DNA form, the CDR3 reads TGCGCCAGCAGTGGCGGGACTAGCGGGAGTCCCCGGGAGCTGTTTTTT. Amino acid sequence: CASSGGTSGSPRELFF.

This chain connects TRBV19 to TRBJ2-5, with a weak D call TRBD2 (6 bases). V dropped 7 bases and J dropped 1 base, with 16 bases sitting between them. Germline CDR1 is LNHDA and CDR2 is SQIVND (reference sequence). The CDR3 is made up of 15 amino acids. The CDR3 sequence: CASKGFEGGQETQYF. The CDR3 DNA reads TGTGCCAGTAAGGGGTTCGAGGGAGGCCAAGAGACCCAGTACTTC.